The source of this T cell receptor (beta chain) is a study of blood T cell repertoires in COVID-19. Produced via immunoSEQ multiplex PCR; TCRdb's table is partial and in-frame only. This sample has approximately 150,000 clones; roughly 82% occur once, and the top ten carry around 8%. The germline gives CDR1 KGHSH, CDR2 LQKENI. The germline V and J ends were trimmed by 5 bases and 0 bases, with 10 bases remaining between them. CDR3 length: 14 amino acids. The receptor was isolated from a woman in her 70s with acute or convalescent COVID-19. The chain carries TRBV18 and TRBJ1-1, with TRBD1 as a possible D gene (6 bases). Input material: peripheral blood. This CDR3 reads CASSTDRLNTEAFF. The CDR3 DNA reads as TGTGCCAGCTCAACGGACAGATTGAACACTGAAGCTTTCTTT. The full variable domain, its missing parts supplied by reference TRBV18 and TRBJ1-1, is NAGVMQNPRHLVRRRGQEARLRCSPMKGHSHVYWYRQLPEEGLKFMVYLQKENIIDESGMPKERFSAEFPKEGPSILRIQQVVRGDSAAYFCASSTDRLNTEAFFGQGTRLTVV.